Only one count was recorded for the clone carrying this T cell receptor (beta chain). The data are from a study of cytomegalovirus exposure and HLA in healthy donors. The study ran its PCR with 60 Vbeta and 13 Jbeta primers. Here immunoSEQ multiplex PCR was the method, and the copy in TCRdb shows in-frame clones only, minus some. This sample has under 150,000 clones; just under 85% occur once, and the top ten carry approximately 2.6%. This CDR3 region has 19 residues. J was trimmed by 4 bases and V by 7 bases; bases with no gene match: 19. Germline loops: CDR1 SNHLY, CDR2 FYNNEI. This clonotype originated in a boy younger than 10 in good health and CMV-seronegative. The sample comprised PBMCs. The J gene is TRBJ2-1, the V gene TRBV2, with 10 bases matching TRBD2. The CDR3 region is CASISAGRFSGRLYNEQFF. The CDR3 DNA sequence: TGTGCCAGCATTTCGGCGGGGAGATTTAGCGGGAGGCTGTACAATGAGCAGTTCTTC.